This is a list of T cell receptor beta chains from one sample in a study of post-analysis software for immune sequencing data. Each CDR3 protein gets one entry after TCRdb re-called the PCR reads with MiXCR. The sample contains roughly 650,000 distinct CDR3 sequences, around 60% of which appear only once. The sequencing input was blood. The source is a girl aged 2 to 9 with multiple sclerosis. Both conserved end residues are part of each CDR3. D genes are given only for firm matches. Clone size is stated in some rows and not others, as once, few, many or a class when expanded.

>TRBJ2-1|TRBV20-1|-|-
TGCAGTGCTAGAGCCCTGGGATTGAACAATGAGCAGTTCTTC
CSARALGLNNEQFF
>TRBJ2-1|TRBV5-1|TRBD2|-
TGCGCCAGCAGCTTGGAGGGGACTAGCGGGGGCTATGAGCAGTTCTTC
CASSLEGTSGGYEQFF
>TRBJ2-7|TRBV4-1|-|-
TGCGCCAGCAGCCAAGGGGTTGGGGGCACCTACGAGCAGTACTTC
CASSQGVGGTYEQYF
>TRBJ2-3|TRBV28|TRBD2|-
TGTGCCAGCAGTTCCTTAGCGGGGGGGGCAGAGGCAGATACGCAGTATTTT
CASSSLAGGAEADTQYF
>TRBJ1-5|TRBV12-3/TRBV12-4|-|-
TGTGCCAGCAGCCCCCGCGAGGGGCAGATAAATCAGCCCCAGCATTTT
CASSPREGQINQPQHF
>TRBJ1-5|TRBV20-1|TRBD1|few
TGCAGTGCTAGCCAGGGGGGTCTTGGAGGGAAGAGTCAGCCCCAGCATTTT
CSASQGGLGGKSQPQHF
>TRBJ1-4|TRBV3-1|TRBD1|once
TGTGCCAGCAGAAACCGGGACAGGGCGTCGACTAATGAAAAACTGTTTTTT
CASRNRDRASTNEKLFF
>TRBJ1-6|TRBV4-2|TRBD1|-
TGTGCCAGCAGCCAAGGACAGGGGGAGAATTCACCCCTCCACTTT
CASSQGQGENSPLHF
>TRBJ2-7|TRBV20-1|-|-
TGCAGTGCTAGTGCCCTAGACTATAACTACAATGAGCAGTACTTC
CSASALDYNYNEQYF
>TRBJ2-2|TRBV5-1|-|-
TGTGCCAGCAGCTTGTCAACCGGGGAGCTGTTTTTT
CASSLSTGELFF
>TRBJ2-7|TRBV28|-|-
TGTGCCAGCAGCAGCACGGGACGGATTTCCTACGAGCAGTACTTC
CASSSTGRISYEQYF
>TRBJ2-1|TRBV29-1|-|-
TGCAGCGTTACTGACAATGAGCAGTTCTTC
CSVTDNEQFF
>TRBJ2-5|TRBV4-1|-|-
TGCGCCAGCAGCCAAGTCGCTCAAGGGGAGACCCAGTACTTC
CASSQVAQGETQYF
>TRBJ2-3|TRBV20-1|TRBD1|-
TGCAGTGCTAGAGTCCCCCGGCCCGGGACAGGGGCCGTACCCTACACAGATACGCAGTATTTT
CSARVPRPGTGAVPYTDTQYF
>TRBJ2-1|TRBV7-9|-|-
TGTGCCAGCAGCCTCAAAGGGGACTACAATGAGCAGTTCTTC
CASSLKGDYNEQFF
>TRBJ2-1|TRBV24-1|-|-
TGTGCCACCGAACGAGGGGATGAGCAGTTCTTC
CATERGDEQFF
>TRBJ2-1|TRBV12-3/TRBV12-4|TRBD2|-
TGTGCCAGCAGTGCCTTGACTAGCGGGAGGTACAATGAGCAGTTCTTC
CASSALTSGRYNEQFF
>TRBJ2-4|TRBV20-1|TRBD2|-
TGCAGTGCTAGGCAAAGTAGCGGGGGACGACAAGACATTCAGTACTTC
CSARQSSGGRQDIQYF
>TRBJ1-1|TRBV6-2/TRBV6-3|-|-
TGTGCCAGCTCGCGGGACCCCGACATGAGCACTGAAGCTTTCTTT
CASSRDPDMSTEAFF
>TRBJ2-7|TRBV25-1|TRBD1|-
TGTGCCAGCAGTGGCCGTGGACAGGGTAACCACGAGCAGTACTTC
CASSGRGQGNHEQYF
>TRBJ2-7|TRBV29-1|-|-
TGCAGCGTAGGGGTAGGGCCGAACTACGAGCAGTACTTC
CSVGVGPNYEQYF
>TRBJ1-5|TRBV27|-|-
TGTGCCAGCAGTTCAGGGTCTGCTCAGCCCCAGCATTTT
CASSSGSAQPQHF
>TRBJ2-3|TRBV7-9|-|once
TGTGCCAGCAGCTTAGGTGATGGGACACCTAGCACAGATACGCAGTATTTT
CASSLGDGTPSTDTQYF
>TRBJ2-5|TRBV12-3/TRBV12-4|TRBD2|-
TGTGCCAGCAGGCAGCGGGGTGGTGGGGAGACCCAGTACTTC
CASRQRGGGETQYF
>TRBJ2-5|TRBV4-2|TRBD1|-
TGTGCCAGCATCCTCGACTCGGGACAGGGTAGGGATGAGCAGTACTTC
CASILDSGQGRDEQYF
>TRBJ1-4|TRBV5-1|-|-
TGCGCCAGCAGCTTGAGGGGTGGAGGCGACGAAAAACTGTTTTTT
CASSLRGGGDEKLFF
>TRBJ2-7|TRBV15|-|-
TGTGCCACCAGCAGACTGAGCTCCTACGAGCAGTACTTC
CATSRLSSYEQYF
>TRBJ2-1|TRBV27|TRBD1|-
TGTGCCAGCACCCGAAGGGACAGAGACTACAATGAGCAGTTCTTC
CASTRRDRDYNEQFF
>TRBJ1-4|TRBV6-5|-|few
TGTGCCAGCAGTCGGGGGATTAATGAAAAACTGTTTTTT
CASSRGINEKLFF
>TRBJ2-1|TRBV5-5|-|-
TGTGCCAGCAGCTCGACTCCGGACCACTCCTACAATGAGCAGTTCTTC
CASSSTPDHSYNEQFF
>TRBJ2-1|TRBV7-2|TRBD2|-
TGTGCCAGCAGCTATAGCGGGGGAGACAATGAGCAGTTCTTC
CASSYSGGDNEQFF
>TRBJ1-1|TRBV20-1|-|once
TGCAGTGCTAGAGATCTTGACAGCCTCACTGAAGCTTTCTTT
CSARDLDSLTEAFF
>TRBJ2-5|TRBV3-1|TRBD2|-
TGTGCCAGCAGCCCGCCGGGACTAGCGGGAGGAATTCAAGAGACCCAGTACTTC
CASSPPGLAGGIQETQYF
>TRBJ2-5|TRBV7-9|-|-
TGTGCCAGCAGCTTACGGCTTGAGTCGGAGACCCAGTACTTC
CASSLRLESETQYF
>TRBJ2-5|TRBV29-1|TRBD1|-
TGCAGCGTCTCCGGGACAGGAATCGGAGAGGCCCAGTACTTC
CSVSGTGIGEAQYF
>TRBJ2-7|TRBV6-2/TRBV6-3|TRBD1|-
TGTGCCAGCAGCCGAGGGATTCCCCCAGACAGGGGGGACGAGCAGTACTTC
CASSRGIPPDRGDEQYF
>TRBJ1-6|TRBV25-1|-|-
TGTGCCAGCGGGGGCTCAATGTATTCACCCCTCCACTTT
CASGGSMYSPLHF
>TRBJ2-1|TRBV3-1|TRBD2|few
TGTGCCAGCAGCCAAACCCTGACTAGCGGGAGACCCTACAATGAGCAGTTCTTC
CASSQTLTSGRPYNEQFF
>TRBJ1-2|TRBV6-5|-|-
TGTGCCAGCAGCCCTCCTACAGGGATTCTCAGCTGTGGCTACACCTTC
CASSPPTGILSCGYTF
>TRBJ2-5|TRBV3-1|-|-
TGTGCCAGCAGCCAAGAGGCAGTCCAAGAGACCCAGTACTTC
CASSQEAVQETQYF